This T cell receptor beta chain was found in a study of tumor-infiltrating lymphocytes in oesophageal squamous cell carcinoma. In TCRdb, the PCR reads were re-called with MiXCR into one record per CDR3 protein. Of over 10,000 distinct CDR3 sequences listed, less than 55% are singletons. CDR1 is SNHLY, CDR2 FYNNEI, per germline. There are 15 residues in the CDR3. V usage is TRBV2 and J usage is TRBJ2-1; 9 bases align to TRBD1. The J call may be faulty, since TRBJ2-7 better matches the DNA end. The sequencing input was normal esophageal tissue next to the tumor. The sequence was obtained from a male donor with esophageal squamous cell carcinoma. CDR3 sequence reads: CASKEDRGKFHEQYF. DNA of the CDR3: TGTGCCAGCAAAGAGGACAGGGGAAAATTCCACGAGCAGTACTTC.